A single sample gave rise to the 21 T cell receptor beta chains below, sequenced in a study of molecular identifiers for immune sequencing clone quantification. TCRdb itself ran the PCR reads through MiXCR, one entry per CDR3 protein. The sample consists of approximately 320,000 distinct CDR3 sequences, roughly 24% of them appearing once. Sample: naive CD8+ T cells from blood, with Jurkat cell RNA spiked in. This sample's subset: FACS-sorted CD8+CD4-CCR7+CD45RA+ naive T cells. These receptors originate from a human donor in good health. Some libraries in this study had Jurkat cell RNA spiked in.

This sequence joins TRBV18 and TRBJ2-5; D could derive from TRBD1 or TRBD2 (5 bases each). The CDR3 has 16 amino acids. Germline CDR1 reads KGHSH; CDR2 reads LQKENI. Trimming stripped 3 bases from V and 4 bases from J, with 18 bases between. In DNA, the CDR3 is TGTGCCAGCTCACCGTCAGGGTACCGGGACGTAGAGACCCAGTACTTC. Translated, it gives CASSPSGYRDVETQYF.

This sequence joins TRBV6-5 and TRBJ2-1, with a weak D call TRBD1 (5 bases). Trimming left V 6 bases short and J 2 bases short, with 20 bases between. CDR3 length: 17 amino acids. Germline-derived CDR1 and CDR2 are MNHEY and SVGAGI. The CDR3 is CASRDLQDPSTYNEQFF. CDR3 sequence (DNA): TGTGCCAGCAGAGATCTACAGGATCCAAGCACCTACAATGAGCAGTTCTTC.

Note on this clonotype: At one end, the junction sequence differs from germline, possibly due to a read error. The chain uses TRBV4-3 and TRBJ2-7; TRBD1 might be the D (5 bases). There are 14 residues in the CDR3. Germline CDR1 is LGHNA and CDR2 is YSLEER. The CDR3 here is CATSQTVDGYEQYF. The CDR3 bases are TGCGCCACCAGCCAGACAGTCGATGGTTACGAGCAGTACTTC.

This clonotype was found a few times. The rearrangement joins TRBV3-1 to TRBJ1-1; D not resolved. Trimming removed 0 bases from V and 4 bases from J, with 18 bases in between. The CDR3 has 17 residues. CDR1 is LGHDT and CDR2 is YNNKEL in the germline V gene (reference sequence). CDR3 nucleotides: TGTGCCAGCAGCCAAGATCCCGGATGGGCGGAGGGCACTGAAGCTTTCTTT. As protein: CASSQDPGWAEGTEAFF.

This clonotype was found a few times. This chain uses TRBV3-1 with TRBJ2-3; 11 nucleotides agree with TRBD2. Germline CDR1 LGHDT, CDR2 YNNKEL (reference sequence). J was trimmed by 2 bases and V by 4 bases; bases with no gene match: 5. CDR3 size: 16 residues. This chain's CDR3 is CASSPGLAEPTDTQYF. CDR3 bases: TGTGCCAGCAGCCCGGGACTAGCGGAACCCACAGATACGCAGTATTTT.

Note on this clonotype: A read error may produce the germline difference seen at one junction end. The V gene is TRBV20-1, the J gene TRBJ1-1; no firm D call. Germline lookup yields CDR1 DFQATT and CDR2 SNEGSKA (reference sequence). CDR3 size: 13 residues. In nucleotides, the CDR3 is TGCAGTGCTAGAGTTTCAGTGGGCACTGAAGCTCTCTTT. This translates into CSARVSVGTEALF.

The sample holds many counts of this clonotype. V gene TRBV6-2 or TRBV6-3 combines with J gene TRBJ1-1; no clear D gene. This CDR3 has 12 residues. Germline-derived CDR1 and CDR2 are MNHEY and SVGEGT. The V and J ends lost 5 bases and 4 bases respectively, with 8 bases between them. Written as DNA, the CDR3 is TGTGCCAGCAGTCCGCGGGCCACTGAAGCTTTCTTT. This encodes CASSPRATEAFF.

The genes are TRBV6-2 or TRBV6-3 and TRBJ1-1; D unclear. The CDR3 is made up of 13 amino acids. Germline V lookup: CDR1 MNHEY, CDR2 SVGEGT. The V end lost 6 bases, the J end lost 1 base, and 9 bases lay between the germline ends. The CDR3 DNA reads TGTGCCAGCAGAAAGGCGGGGAACACTGAAGCTTTCTTT. It specifies CASRKAGNTEAFF.

This clonotype was found many times. This chain connects TRBV12-3 or TRBV12-4 to TRBJ1-1; D may be TRBD1 (5 bases). The CDR3 extends over 12 amino acids. Trimming cost V 6 bases and J 3 bases, with 8 bases left between them. CDR3 protein: CASRGTHTEAFF. Written as DNA, the CDR3 is TGTGCCAGCAGGGGGACCCACACTGAAGCTTTCTTT.

The chain carries TRBV6-5 and TRBJ2-7, with 9 bases fitting TRBD2. Germline CDR1 reads MNHEY; CDR2 reads SVGAGI. This CDR3 region has 14 residues. Losses at the gene ends were 6 bases for V and 5 bases for J; bases not matched to a gene: 8. The DNA of the CDR3 is TGTGCCAGCAGGTGGCGGGAGGGCCATGACGAGCAGTACTTC. Its protein is CASRWREGHDEQYF.

This clonotype showed up just a few times. This chain connects TRBV20-1 to TRBJ2-3; 9 bases agree with TRBD2. J was trimmed by 5 bases and V by 6 bases; bases with no gene match: 15. The CDR3 is made up of 16 amino acids. Germline-derived CDR1 and CDR2 are DFQATT and SNEGSKA (reference sequence). As DNA, the CDR3 is TGCAGTGCCACCTCCTTGTTAGCGGGAGTAGGAGATACGCAGTATTTT. This translates into CSATSLLAGVGDTQYF.

To note about this clonotype: No conserved phenylalanine or tryptophan is present at the end of the CDR3, so a read error is the likely explanation. This sequence joins TRBV2 and TRBJ1-2, with unresolved D. The CDR3 is 15 amino acids. The V end was cut by 9 bases, the J end by 0 bases, with 17 bases between. Germline V gene data show CDR1 as SNHLY and CDR2 as FYNNEI. The CDR3 coding sequence is TGTGCCAGTACCGACCGGCGCCGAACTAACTATGGCTACACCTAC. This translates into CASTDRRRTNYGYTY.

This clonotype appeared a few times. J is TRBJ2-5 and V is TRBV2, with D uncertain. The CDR3 covers 14 residues. Per germline, CDR1 SNHLY and CDR2 FYNNEI. V shed 4 bases and J shed 2 bases, with 11 bases lying between them. The CDR3 sequence is CASSGLDDQETQYF. In nucleotides, the CDR3 is TGTGCCAGCAGTGGGTTGGACGATCAAGAGACCCAGTACTTC. The complete variable domain, with remaining parts taken from reference TRBV2 and TRBJ2-5, reads EPEVTQTPSHQVTQMGQEVILRCVPISNHLYFYWYRQILGQKVEFLVSFYNNEISEKSEIFDDQFSVERPDGSNFTLKIRSTKLEDSAMYFCASSGLDDQETQYFGPGTRLLVL.

This clonotype was seen at least ten times. The chain has TRBV7-6 and TRBJ2-7, with 9 positions matching TRBD1. Germline loops: CDR1 SGHVS, CDR2 FNYEAQ. The CDR3 spans 14 residues. Trimming removed 3 bases from V and 4 bases from J; junction bases left unmatched: 4. The CDR3: CASSFDRGGYEQYF. The CDR3 region has the DNA TGTGCCAGCAGCTTCGACAGGGGGGGGTACGAGCAGTACTTC.

About this clonotype itself: A much larger clone differs from this one at a single base, so this may be a read error. The conserved phenylalanine or tryptophan is not found at the CDR3 terminus, so this likely reflects a read error. The CDR3 spells CSASSQNSYEQYS. The CDR3 DNA sequence: TGCAGTGCTAGTTCGCAGAACTCCTACGAGCAGTACTCC. The chain couples TRBV20-1 to TRBJ2-7, with no clear D. The V end lost 3 bases, the J end lost 0 bases, and 9 bases lay between the germline ends. The CDR3 totals 13 residues. Germline V gene sequence: CDR1 DFQATT, CDR2 SNEGSKA (reference sequence).

This clonotype was seen only a few times. V and J are TRBV29-1 and TRBJ2-7; D might be TRBD1 or TRBD2, each matching 5 bases. V was trimmed by 2 bases and J by 3 bases, leaving 11 bases between them. Per the germline V gene, CDR1 is SQVTM and CDR2 is ANQGSEA. The CDR3 spans 13 residues. The chain's CDR3 is CSVESGPGYEQYF. For the CDR3, the DNA is TGCAGCGTTGAATCGGGGCCAGGCTACGAGCAGTACTTC.

A note on this clonotype: A much larger clone sits a single nucleotide away, making a read error possible. This chain joins TRBV12-3 or TRBV12-4 and TRBJ2-5; TRBD2 might be the D (5 bases). This CDR3 is 14 amino acids long. V lost 6 bases and J lost 1, with 12 bases in between. The CDR3 loop is CASRPWGVQETQYF. In DNA, the CDR3 is TGTGCCAGCAGACCTTGGGGAGTCCAAGAGACCCAGTACTTC.

A word on this clonotype: Just one base apart from a much larger clone, this may be a read error. The chain joins TRBV5-4 to TRBJ1-4, with a tentative D call TRBD1 (6 bases). The CDR3 is 17 amino acids. Per germline, CDR1 SGHNT and CDR2 YYREEE (reference sequence). The CDR3 sequence is CASSLLTGPATSEKLFF. In DNA, the CDR3 is TGTGCCAGCAGCTTGCTGACAGGTCCTGCAACTAGTGAAAAACTGTTTTTT.

This clonotype was detected ten times or more. DNA of the CDR3: TGTGCCAGCAGAGAGCGGGACACGAACACCGGGGAGCTGTTTTTT. Amino acids: CASRERDTNTGELFF. The chain links TRBV7-9 to TRBJ2-2; tentatively, D is TRBD2 (7 bases). Per germline, CDR1 SEHNR and CDR2 FQNEAQ (reference sequence). V was shortened by 6 bases and J by 0 bases, with 11 bases between the two germline ends. This CDR3 is built from 15 residues.

This clonotype was seen a few times. The CDR3 ends on some other residue instead of the conserved phenylalanine or tryptophan, so this is likely a read error. V is TRBV20-1 and J is TRBJ2-2; TRBD1 agrees at 9 bases. The CDR3 is made up of 13 amino acids. The V gene end was trimmed by 6 bases and the J gene end by 3 bases; junction bases not matched to a gene: 2. Germline V CDR1 and CDR2: DFQATT, SNEGSKA (reference sequence). DNA for the CDR3: TGCAGTGCGCGGACAGGGGACACCGGGGAGCTGTTTCTT. This codes for CSARTGDTGELFL.

This clonotype was seen a few times. The chain links TRBV5-1 to TRBJ2-7; D remains ambiguous. CDR3 length: 13 residues. V was pared by 0 bases and J by 2 bases, with 6 bases between. The germline gives CDR1 SGHRS, CDR2 YFSETQ. For the CDR3, the DNA is TGCGCCAGCAGCTTGGCACGCGCCTACGAGCAGTACTTC. Translation: CASSLARAYEQYF.